Shown below are 12 T cell receptor beta chains from a single sample sequenced in a study of early T cells in non-severe SARS-CoV-2 infection. A single record per CDR3 protein comes from TCRdb applying MiXCR to the 5' RACE reads. Among tens of thousands of distinct CDR3 sequences, approximately 10% were seen once, and the ten largest hold roughly 6.8%. The material sequenced was whole blood. The receptors were gathered from an adult who was a healthcare worker with PCR-confirmed SARS-CoV-2 infection or an uninfected control (not recorded which).

This clonotype was seen at least ten times. The chain employs TRBV9 and TRBJ1-1; D uncertain. The CDR3 runs 15 residues. CDR1 SGDLS and CDR2 YYNGEE come from the germline V gene. The V end was cut by 0 bases, the J end by 6 bases, with 15 bases between. This CDR3 reads CASSVGPAATAEAFF. CDR3 coding DNA: TGTGCCAGCAGCGTAGGTCCAGCGGCGACGGCTGAAGCTTTCTTT.

The V call is TRBV20-1, the J call TRBJ2-5, with TRBD2 matching 8 bases. The J segment lost 2 bases and the V segment lost 5 bases, leaving 10 bases of the junction unmatched. The CDR3 contains 15 residues. CDR1 is DFQATT and CDR2 is SNEGSKA in the germline V gene (reference sequence). The CDR3 loop is CSAGGGRGKQETQYF. As DNA, the CDR3 is TGCAGTGCTGGCGGGGGGCGAGGGAAACAAGAGACCCAGTACTTC.

The chain links TRBV7-8 to TRBJ1-6; possibly TRBD1 for D (6 bases). V was cut by 8 bases and J by 7 bases, with 21 bases left in between. CDR1 is SGHVS, CDR2 FQNEAQ, per germline. The CDR3 is 16 residues long. As DNA, the CDR3 is TGTGCCAGCTTCCGCGGGGGGCAGGTGGCGAATTCACCCCTCCACTTT. Amino acid sequence: CASFRGGQVANSPLHF.

The chain uses TRBV6-4 and TRBJ2-1; the D is unclear. V was clipped by 0 bases and J by 5 bases, with 14 bases between them. The germline gives CDR1 MRHNA, CDR2 SNTAGT. The CDR3 spans 16 residues. The CDR3 bases are TGTGCCAGCAGTGACTCAGTCGGGTCGCCCAACAATGAGCAGTTCTTC. Translated, it gives CASSDSVGSPNNEQFF.

At least ten counts were recorded for this clonotype. The rearrangement links TRBV7-3 to TRBJ1-3; 10 bases are shared with TRBD1. CDR3 length: 15 amino acids. With V trimmed by 3 bases and J by 3 bases, 2 bases remained unmatched. The germline CDR1 and CDR2 sequences are SGHTA and FQGTGA. In DNA, the CDR3 is TGTGCCAGCAGCTTGGACAGGGGGTTTGGAAACACCATATATTTT. Translation gives CASSLDRGFGNTIYF.

This rearrangement joins TRBV7-2 to TRBJ2-1, with TRBD2 matching 15 bases. V was clipped by 4 bases and J by 8 bases; unmatched bases: 12. Germline V gene data show CDR1 as SGHTA and CDR2 as FQGNSA. There are 18 residues in the CDR3. Here the CDR3 reads CASSSPGLAGGGFHEQFF. The CDR3 DNA reads TGTGCCAGCAGCTCTCCGGGACTAGCGGGAGGAGGATTCCATGAGCAGTTCTTC. The variable domain in full, with the rest retrieved from reference TRBV7-2 and TRBJ2-1, is GAGVSQSPSNKVTEKGKDVELRCDPISGHTALYWYRQSLGQGLEFLIYFQGNSAPDKSGLPSDRFSAERTGGSVSTLTIQRTQQEDSAVYLCASSSPGLAGGGFHEQFFGPGTRLTVL.

This clonotype occurred a few times. The genes are TRBV4-2 and TRBJ2-2, with 8 bases lining up with TRBD2. Germline V gives CDR1 LGHNA, CDR2 YNFKEQ. CDR3 length: 14 residues. Trimming at V came to 0 bases and at J to 7 bases, leaving 1 base not matched to a gene. CDR3 in DNA: TGTGCCAGCAGCCAAGATAGCGGGAACGGGGAGCTGTTTTTT. This encodes CASSQDSGNGELFF.

This clonotype was observed at least ten times. One junction end does not reproduce the germline sequence, and a read error may be involved. The rearrangement uses TRBV7-9 and TRBJ1-3, with TRBD1 identical over 9 bases. The CDR3 loop spans 14 amino acids. Per the germline V gene, CDR1 is SEHNR and CDR2 is FQNEAQ (reference sequence). CDR3 sequence: CASSSGTGRNTMYF. The DNA for the CDR3 is TGTGCCAGCAGCTCCGGGACAGGGAGAAACACCATGTATTTT.

This clonotype occurred many times. The rearrangement links TRBV3-1 to TRBJ2-1; possibly TRBD1 or TRBD2 for D (5 bases each). CDR1 LGHDT and CDR2 YNNKEL come from the germline V gene (reference sequence). The CDR3 sequence is 14 residues long. Trimming cost V 4 bases and J 10 bases, with 17 bases left between them. CDR3 sequence: CASSRQPQEEEQFF. The CDR3, as DNA: TGTGCCAGCAGCCGACAGCCCCAGGAGGAGGAGCAGTTCTTC.

This clonotype has only one observation. The chain recombines TRBV7-2 with TRBJ2-5; D is unclear. The germline V and J ends were trimmed by 0 bases and 2 bases, with 7 bases remaining between them. Germline assignment: CDR1 SGHTA and CDR2 FQGNSA. This CDR3 has 14 residues. The CDR3 region is CASSLAGRQETQYF. Written as DNA, the CDR3 is TGTGCCAGCAGCTTAGCCGGAAGACAAGAGACCCAGTACTTC. The complete variable domain, with remaining parts taken from reference TRBV7-2 and TRBJ2-5, reads GAGVSQSPSNKVTEKGKDVELRCDPISGHTALYWYRQSLGQGLEFLIYFQGNSAPDKSGLPSDRFSAERTGGSVSTLTIQRTQQEDSAVYLCASSLAGRQETQYFGPGTRLLVL.

This clonotype was detected many times. This chain connects TRBV5-1 to TRBJ2-1, with D possibly being TRBD1 (6 bases). V lost 5 bases to trimming and J lost 4 bases, with 13 bases between them. CDR1 is SGHRS and CDR2 is YFSETQ in the germline V gene. The CDR3 covers 14 residues. The CDR3 region has the DNA TGCGCCAGCAGACCGGGACAACAGTACAATGAGCAGTTCTTC. Translating it yields CASRPGQQYNEQFF.

This clonotype was counted a few times. The J gene is TRBJ2-1, the V gene TRBV29-1; 10 bases agree with TRBD2. CDR1 is SQVTM and CDR2 is ANQGSEA in the germline V gene. The CDR3 spans 18 residues. Trimming cost V 7 bases and J 8 bases; bases outside gene matches: 23. The CDR3 here is CSARAGRGSGGGFHEQFF. Here the CDR3 DNA reads TGCAGCGCCCGCGCTGGCAGGGGAAGCGGGGGGGGCTTCCATGAGCAGTTCTTC.